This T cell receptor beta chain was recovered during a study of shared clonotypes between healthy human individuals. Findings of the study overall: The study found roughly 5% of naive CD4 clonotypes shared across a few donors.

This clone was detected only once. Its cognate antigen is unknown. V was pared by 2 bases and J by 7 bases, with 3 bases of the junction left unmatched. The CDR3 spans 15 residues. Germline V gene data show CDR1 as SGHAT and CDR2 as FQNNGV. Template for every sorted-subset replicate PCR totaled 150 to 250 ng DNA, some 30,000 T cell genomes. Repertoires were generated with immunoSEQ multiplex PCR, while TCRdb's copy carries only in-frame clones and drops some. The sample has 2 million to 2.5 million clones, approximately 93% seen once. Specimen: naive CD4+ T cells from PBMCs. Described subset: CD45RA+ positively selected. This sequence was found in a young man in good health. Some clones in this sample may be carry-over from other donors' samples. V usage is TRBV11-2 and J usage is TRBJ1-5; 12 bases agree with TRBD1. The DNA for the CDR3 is TGTGCCAGCAGCTTATCGGGGACAGGGGGCCAGCCCCAGCATTTT. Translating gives CASSLSGTGGQPQHF.